The entry below gives a single TCR beta chain sequence along with its context. The CDR3 length is 13 residues. Germline-derived CDR1 and CDR2 are MNHEY and SVGAGI. The germline V and J ends were trimmed by 7 bases and 5 bases, with 15 bases remaining between them. The source of the sample is a study of control samples from healthy donors and cancer patients. Clones were read by immunoSEQ multiplex PCR, and TCRdb kept only the in-frame ones, dropping some. Of 150,000 or so clones listed, around 96% are singletons. This receptor was obtained from a man aged 35-49 years in good health. The source material was blood. The chain uses TRBV6-5 and TRBJ2-7, with D maybe TRBD1 (6 bases). CDR3 in amino acids: CASTYRESNEQYF. The CDR3 nucleotides are TGTGCCAGCACCTACAGGGAGAGCAACGAGCAGTACTTC.